Below, one T cell receptor beta chain is given with its context. This clonotype was seen a few times. Its antigen specificity is not known. Nothing much larger sits one base from this clone, and base qualities are not available. The reads were generated on an Illumina HiSeq 2500. Quantitative 5'-RACE with molecular barcodes was the method used to prepare the TCR beta libraries. In the paper's pipeline: To identify disease-linked TCR variants, a new computational method was used, one built on a probabilistic model of VDJ rearrangement. TCRdb passed the public sequencing reads through fastp at Q25 and MiXCR, retaining productive beta sequences. Rows merge per CDR3 protein into single entries with the most common DNA and genes. The V and J calls here are based on TCRdb, not the publication. The sample has approximately 300,000 distinct CDR3 sequences on record, 8% of them singletons. The ten largest clones add up to roughly 15% of the sample.

Sequences SQVTM (CDR1) and ANQGSEA (CDR2) are obtained from the germline V gene. Clipping removes 5 bases from V and 6 bases from J, with 9 as the unmatched junction base count. There are 15 amino acids in the CDR3, from cysteine to phenylalanine inclusive. Only CDR3 DNA is held: 45 bases, read in frame from base 1. These data originate in a study of CD8 T cells in ankylosing spondylitis (dated by TCRdb to the late 2010s). The study in broad terms: To find TCR variants linked to disease, the study profiled T cell receptor beta repertoires in ankylosing spondylitis patients and healthy donors. Peripheral blood was sampled, and synovial fluid was also collected from ankylosing spondylitis patients. The full study cohort comprised around 23 ankylosing spondylitis patients and approximately 100 healthy donors. Study-wide conclusions, independent of this receptor: The disease-linked clones were reported as significantly enriched in matched synovial fluid samples from ankylosing spondylitis patients. Some TCR beta motif variants had previously been reported in synovial fluid and blood of reactive arthritis patients, which suggested common disease-initiation mechanisms. A TCR beta motif made up of several highly homologous amino acid variants appeared to be characteristic of blood from ankylosing spondylitis patients. The disease-linked clones had a CD8+ phenotype and were found at relatively low frequencies in peripheral blood.

The clonotype originates from a male donor with ankylosing spondylitis. The specimen sequenced was blood, either unsorted or a sorted T cell fraction (not recorded which). The sequence is built from TRBV29-1 and TRBJ2-7; the central 14 bases match TRBD2. CDR3 sequence: CSVYGTSGRGSEQYF. The DNA sequence is as follows: TGCAGCGTTTATGGGACTAGCGGGAGAGGTAGCGAGCAGTACTTC.